The 17 T cell receptor beta chains in this list originate from one sample, sequenced in a study of blood T cell repertoires in COVID-19. TCRdb keeps only in-frame clones here, not all; method: immunoSEQ multiplex PCR. The profile covers around 180,000 clones, with roughly 86% appearing a single time and roughly 2.8% taken by the ten largest. The source material was peripheral blood. The origin of the receptors is a young woman with active or convalescent COVID-19.

The genes are TRBV6-6 and TRBJ1-2; tentative D call: TRBD1 (6 bases). Trimming shortened V by 4 bases and J by 4 bases, and 10 bases separated the two germline ends. Germline V gene lookup returns CDR1 MNHNY and CDR2 SVGAGI (reference sequence). The CDR3 consists of 13 residues. CDR3 sequence reads: CASSLQGTYGYTF. For the CDR3, the DNA is TGTGCCAGCAGTTTACAGGGCACCTATGGCTACACCTTC.

The CDR3 region has the DNA TGTGCCTGGATGGGCCAGTCCCAGGCAGGCTACGAGCAGTACTTC. Translated, it gives CAWMGQSQAGYEQYF. The rearrangement joins TRBV30 to TRBJ2-7; D call uncertain. The CDR3 length is 15 residues. Trimming took 4 bases from V and 3 from J, leaving 19 bases between them. The V gene's germline CDR1 is GTSNPN and CDR2 SVGIG (reference sequence).

The V gene is TRBV2, the J gene TRBJ2-1; possibly TRBD1 for D (6 bases). Per the germline V gene, CDR1 is SNHLY and CDR2 is FYNNEI. The CDR3 runs to 15 residues. Trimming cost V 7 bases and J 0 bases, with 13 bases left between them. CDR3 sequence reads: CASKGHSSSYNEQFF. The DNA for the CDR3 is TGTGCCAGCAAGGGACACTCGAGCTCCTACAATGAGCAGTTCTTC. Based on the CDR3 plus reference TRBV2 and TRBJ2-1, the full variable domain is EPEVTQTPSHQVTQMGQEVILRCVPISNHLYFYWYRQILGQKVEFLVSFYNNEISEKSEIFDDQFSVERPDGSNFTLKIRSTKLEDSAMYFCASKGHSSSYNEQFFGPGTRLTVL.

This chain uses TRBV30 with TRBJ1-6; the D is unclear. Trimming shortened V by 4 bases and J by 5 bases, and 15 bases separated the two germline ends. Germline-derived CDR1 and CDR2 are GTSNPN and SVGIG (reference sequence). This CDR3 contains 15 residues. CDR3 sequence: CAWTKLRRNNSPLHF. Here the CDR3 DNA reads TGTGCCTGGACCAAATTAAGGAGGAATAATTCACCCCTCCACTTT.

The chain recombines TRBV3-1 (or the pseudogene TRBV3-2) with TRBJ1-4, with D unclear. Germline lookup yields CDR1 LGHDT and CDR2 YNNKEL (reference sequence). The CDR3 totals 14 residues. Trimming left V 3 bases short and J 0 bases short, with 5 bases between. This CDR3 reads CASSHRATNEKLFF. The CDR3 bases are TGTGCCAGCAGCCATCGTGCAACTAATGAAAAACTGTTTTTT.

This clone was detected a few times. The V gene is TRBV12-3 or TRBV12-4, the J gene TRBJ1-1; 9 nucleotides agree with TRBD1. Unmatched junction bases numbered 6, after V lost 10 bases and J lost 6 bases. The CDR3 is made up of 12 amino acids. The CDR3 nucleotides are TGTGCCACCGGGACAGGGCTCTCTGAAGCTTTCTTT. This sequence encodes CATGTGLSEAFF.

The rearrangement links TRBV13 to TRBJ2-3; 8 bases agree with TRBD2. The J segment lost 2 bases and the V segment lost 3 bases, leaving 7 bases of the junction unmatched. This CDR3 is built from 16 residues. From germline, CDR1 is PRHDT and CDR2 FYEKMQ (reference sequence). The CDR3 coding sequence is TGTGCCAGCAGCTTGGGAACTAGCGGACCCACAGATACGCAGTATTTT. Translation: CASSLGTSGPTDTQYF.

The chain combines TRBV4-2 with TRBJ2-1, with 11 bases aligning to TRBD2. With 4 bases clipped from V and 8 bases from J, the junction kept 13 bases outside the gene matches. Looked up from germline, CDR1 is LGHNA and CDR2 is YNFKEQ. The CDR3 extends over 17 amino acids. The CDR3 sequence: CASSRRADSGRVYEQFF. The CDR3 nucleotides read TGTGCCAGCAGCCGGAGGGCTGATAGCGGGAGGGTCTATGAGCAGTTCTTC.

The CDR3 protein is CASPSAYEQYF. CDR3 nucleotide sequence: TGTGCCAGCCCCAGTGCCTACGAGCAGTACTTC. This chain links TRBV6-5 with TRBJ2-7; D remains ambiguous. With 8 bases removed from V and 2 bases from J, the gap between germline ends came to 7 bases. The CDR3 sequence is 11 residues long. Per the germline V gene, CDR1 is MNHEY and CDR2 is SVGAGI.

This clone came up once. Other DNA sequences in the sample encode the same CDR3. CDR3 sequence (DNA): TGCAGCGTTGGTGAGGAGACCCAGTACTTC. Protein product: CSVGEETQYF. The rearrangement links TRBV29-1 to TRBJ2-5, with D hard to call. The germline CDR1 and CDR2 sequences are SQVTM and ANQGSEA. The V gene lost 4 bases and the J gene lost 5 bases, with 5 bases spanning the gap. The CDR3 is 10 amino acids.

This chain connects TRBV9 to TRBJ2-1; 11 bases are shared with TRBD1. Germline assignment: CDR1 SGDLS and CDR2 YYNGEE. Trimming cost V 5 bases and J 4 bases; bases outside gene matches: 5. CDR3 length equals 15 residues. The CDR3 loop reads CASSLGTGGYNEQFF. The DNA for the CDR3 is TGTGCCAGCAGTCTCGGGACAGGGGGTTACAATGAGCAGTTCTTC.

J is TRBJ1-2 and V is TRBV28; D call uncertain. Looked up from germline, CDR1 is MDHEN and CDR2 is SYDVKM. V gave up 2 bases and J gave up 10 bases, with 14 bases separating them. The CDR3 is made up of 13 amino acids. The CDR3 sequence is CASSLARRLDYTF. The CDR3 nucleotides are TGTGCCAGCAGTTTAGCGCGCAGACTCGACTACACCTTC.

The table lists this clone with a count of one. CDR3 sequence reads: CASSPTLDRVNTEAFF. The DNA for the CDR3 is TGCGCCAGCAGCCCCACCCTGGACAGGGTGAACACTGAAGCTTTCTTT. The chain uses TRBV5-1 and TRBJ1-1, with 8 bases lining up with TRBD1. The CDR3 is made up of 16 amino acids. The V segment lost 4 bases and the J segment 0 bases; nucleotides outside the gene matches: 8. Germline V CDR1 and CDR2: SGHRS, YFSETQ.

This sequence joins TRBV28 and TRBJ2-1, with TRBD2 identical over 15 bases. This CDR3 spans 15 amino acids. After removal of 4 bases from V and 7 bases from J, the junction contained 2 bases not matched to a gene. Germline CDR1 is MDHEN and CDR2 is SYDVKM. CDR3 in amino acids: CASSWTSGRDNEQFF. The CDR3 DNA is TGTGCCAGCAGTTGGACTAGCGGGAGGGATAATGAGCAGTTCTTC.

The CDR3 DNA is TGTGCCAGCAGTGCGGGGGGGTCCGGGGAGCTGTTTTTT. The encoded protein is CASSAGGSGELFF. The chain couples TRBV2 to TRBJ2-2, with 8 bases matching TRBD2. CDR1 SNHLY and CDR2 FYNNEI come from the germline V gene. The V segment lost 4 bases and the J segment 6 bases; nucleotides outside the gene matches: 1. There are 13 residues in the CDR3. The whole variable domain, filled in from reference TRBV2 and TRBJ2-2, reads EPEVTQTPSHQVTQMGQEVILRCVPISNHLYFYWYRQILGQKVEFLVSFYNNEISEKSEIFDDQFSVERPDGSNFTLKIRSTKLEDSAMYFCASSAGGSGELFFGEGSRLTVL.

The chain recombines TRBV6-5 with TRBJ2-7, with 8 nucleotides matching TRBD2. The germline CDR1 and CDR2 sequences are MNHEY and SVGAGI. V was clipped by 6 bases and J by 5 bases; unmatched bases: 9. The CDR3 length is 14 residues. CDR3 DNA: TGTGCCAGCAGGTGGAGCGGGGGCCTGGACGAGCAGTACTTC. Translated: CASRWSGGLDEQYF.

J is TRBJ1-1 and V is TRBV10-1; D gene uncertain. CDR1 WNHNN and CDR2 SYGVQD come from the germline V gene (reference sequence). The CDR3 sequence is 13 residues long. With 2 bases removed from V and 1 base from J, the gap between germline ends came to 5 bases. CDR3 sequence reads: CASSEGTNTEAFF. As DNA, the CDR3 is TGCGCCAGCAGTGAGGGCACGAACACTGAAGCTTTCTTT.